Listed below are T cell receptor beta chains from one sample, sequenced in a study of blood T cell repertoires in COVID-19. The method was immunoSEQ multiplex PCR; TCRdb's version includes in-frame clones alone and lacks a portion of them. The sample holds some 87,000 clones, roughly 92% seen once. The sample consisted of peripheral blood. These receptor sequences come from a woman aged 55-69 years with active COVID-19. Each CDR3 is given with its conserved first and last residue. Each record gives: J gene, clone size, V gene, D gene, CDR3 DNA, CDR3 protein. The D gene is left open where the match is weak. Some rows mark clone size as missing; the rest say once, few, many or name a class of expanded clone.

TRBJ1-2 - TRBV5-1 - TGCACCAGCAGCTTGGCCTGGAGAGATAACTATGGCTACACCTTC CTSSLAWRDNYGYTF
TRBJ1-3 once TRBV11-2 TRBD1 TGTGCCAGCAGCTACAGGGGATCTGGAAACACCATATATTTT CASSYRGSGNTIYF
TRBJ2-7 few TRBV28 - TGTGCCAGCAGATCCCTGTCCCTCCTTCCCTACGAGCAGTACTTC CASRSLSLLPYEQYF
TRBJ1-1 - TRBV29-1 - TGCAGCGTTGGGAGAGGGGCAGTGGGGGGGAGCACTGAAGCTTTCTTT CSVGRGAVGGSTEAFF
TRBJ2-1 - TRBV4-2 TRBD2 TGTGCCAGCAGCCAAGGAGCGGGAGGGTACAATGAGCAGTTCTTC CASSQGAGGYNEQFF
TRBJ2-7 once TRBV6-5 - TGTGCCAGCAGATCAGGGGTCGAGCAGTACTTC CASRSGVEQYF
TRBJ2-1 - TRBV2 - TGTGCCAGCAGTGAAACCAGAAACAATGAGCAGTTCTTC CASSETRNNEQFF
TRBJ1-6 once TRBV7-2 - TGTGCCAGCAGCTTAGGGTTGTGGGACACTAATTCACCCCTCCACTTT CASSLGLWDTNSPLHF
TRBJ2-7 - TRBV7-2 TRBD2 TGTGCCAGCAGCCAAGTCGGACTAGATTCCGAGCAGTACTTC CASSQVGLDSEQYF
TRBJ2-7 - TRBV9 TRBD1 TGTGCCAGCAGCAACCCCGGGACAGGGGGCTACGAGCAGTACTTC CASSNPGTGGYEQYF
TRBJ2-5 - TRBV6-5 - TGTGCCAGCCAGGGCTTGGAGACCCAGTACTTC CASQGLETQYF
TRBJ1-1 - TRBV3-1/TRBV3-2 - TGTGCCAGCAGCCTCCAAGGGGCGCATACTGAAGCTTTCTTT CASSLQGAHTEAFF
TRBJ2-1 - TRBV7-2 - TGTGCCAGCAGCTCCACAGGGTTCACCTACAATGAGCAGTTCTTC CASSSTGFTYNEQFF
TRBJ1-6 - TRBV27 TRBD1 TGTGCCAGCAGTATGGTTGCAGGGGGTCATTCACCCCTCCACTTT CASSMVAGGHSPLHF
TRBJ1-5 - TRBV20-1 - TGCAGTGCTAGTATCGGTGTGAATCAGCCCCAGCATTTT CSASIGVNQPQHF
TRBJ2-7 - TRBV4-2 TRBD1 TGTGCCAGCAGCTTTGGGGGGACAGGGACCTACGAGCAGTACTTC CASSFGGTGTYEQYF
TRBJ2-5 - TRBV18 TRBD2 TGTGCCAGCTCACCACCGATCTGGGGACTAGCGGGAGCTCTACGAGAGACCCAGTACTTC CASSPPIWGLAGALRETQYF
TRBJ1-1 - TRBV11-3 - TGTGCCAGCAGCGCCCAACAGGCGATGAACACTGAAGCTTTCTTT CASSAQQAMNTEAFF
TRBJ1-2 - TRBV6-6 TRBD1 TGTGCCAGCGGGCGGGACAGGGTTGACTACACCTTC CASGRDRVDYTF
TRBJ1-4 - TRBV7-2 - TGTGCCAGCAGCTTGTATAGCGGGGTAAAACTGTTTTTT CASSLYSGVKLFF
TRBJ1-1 - TRBV7-9 TRBD1 TGTGCCAGCAGCTTAATTCTAGGGGACAGGGTATGGTACACTGAAGCTTTCTTT CASSLILGDRVWYTEAFF
TRBJ2-7 - TRBV28 TRBD2 TGTGCCAGCAGTGTATATAGCGGGAGCTCCTACGAGCAGTACTTC CASSVYSGSSYEQYF
TRBJ1-5 - TRBV19 - TGTGCCAGTAGCCCTGCCTCACAGTATAGCAATCAGCCCCAGCATTTT CASSPASQYSNQPQHF
TRBJ1-6 - TRBV6-5 TRBD1 TGTGCCAGCAGTTACGGGACAGGGCCCTATAATTCACCCCTCCACTTT CASSYGTGPYNSPLHF
TRBJ1-2 - TRBV5-1 - TGCGCCAGCAGCCCACCCCCACAGGTTTCTAACTATGGCTACACCTTC CASSPPPQVSNYGYTF
TRBJ2-1 - TRBV9 TRBD2 TGTGCCAGCAGCGTTGTGGCGGGGGGTGGGGATGAGCAGTTCTTC CASSVVAGGGDEQFF
TRBJ2-2 - TRBV7-2 TRBD1 TGTGCCAGCAGCCACCCTGTGGGACAGAGAAACACCGGGGAGCTGTTTTTT CASSHPVGQRNTGELFF
TRBJ1-2 - TRBV7-9 - TGTGCCAGCAGCCGTAGCGGGGGCTTGGGGGGCTACACCTTC CASSRSGGLGGYTF
TRBJ1-6 - TRBV9 - TGTGCCAGCGGGTCCGGGGGGACTTATTCACCCCTCCACTTT CASGSGGTYSPLHF
TRBJ1-6 - TRBV28 TRBD1 TGTGCCAGCAGTTCTTACGGACAGGGACCACCCCTCCACTTT CASSSYGQGPPLHF
TRBJ2-5 - TRBV10-3 - TGTGCCATCAGTGAGTCTGGGGGGGAGACCCAGTACTTC CAISESGGETQYF
TRBJ2-5 - TRBV3-1/TRBV3-2 TRBD1 TGTGCCAGCAGCCAACCGGGACAGGGGAGAGAGACCCAGTACTTC CASSQPGQGRETQYF
TRBJ1-1 - TRBV10-1 - TGCGCCAGCAGTGAAGGTCGGGGGACTGAAGCTTTCTTT CASSEGRGTEAFF
TRBJ1-5 - TRBV20-1 TRBD1 TGCAGTGCTAGTAGGCAGGGGGCGGGGCAGCCCCAGCATTTT CSASRQGAGQPQHF
TRBJ1-5 - TRBV19 - TGTGCCAGTAGTCCACCTCCGACAGTTGGCAATCAGCCCCAGCATTTT CASSPPPTVGNQPQHF
TRBJ1-2 - TRBV7-9 TRBD1 TGTGCCAGCAGCTTAGGGACAGGCAACTATATTAACTATGGCTACACCTTC CASSLGTGNYINYGYTF
TRBJ2-5 - TRBV6-6 TRBD2 TGTGCCAGCAGTTCTCTGCCGGGGGGAGCTCTGGAGACCCAGTACTTC CASSSLPGGALETQYF